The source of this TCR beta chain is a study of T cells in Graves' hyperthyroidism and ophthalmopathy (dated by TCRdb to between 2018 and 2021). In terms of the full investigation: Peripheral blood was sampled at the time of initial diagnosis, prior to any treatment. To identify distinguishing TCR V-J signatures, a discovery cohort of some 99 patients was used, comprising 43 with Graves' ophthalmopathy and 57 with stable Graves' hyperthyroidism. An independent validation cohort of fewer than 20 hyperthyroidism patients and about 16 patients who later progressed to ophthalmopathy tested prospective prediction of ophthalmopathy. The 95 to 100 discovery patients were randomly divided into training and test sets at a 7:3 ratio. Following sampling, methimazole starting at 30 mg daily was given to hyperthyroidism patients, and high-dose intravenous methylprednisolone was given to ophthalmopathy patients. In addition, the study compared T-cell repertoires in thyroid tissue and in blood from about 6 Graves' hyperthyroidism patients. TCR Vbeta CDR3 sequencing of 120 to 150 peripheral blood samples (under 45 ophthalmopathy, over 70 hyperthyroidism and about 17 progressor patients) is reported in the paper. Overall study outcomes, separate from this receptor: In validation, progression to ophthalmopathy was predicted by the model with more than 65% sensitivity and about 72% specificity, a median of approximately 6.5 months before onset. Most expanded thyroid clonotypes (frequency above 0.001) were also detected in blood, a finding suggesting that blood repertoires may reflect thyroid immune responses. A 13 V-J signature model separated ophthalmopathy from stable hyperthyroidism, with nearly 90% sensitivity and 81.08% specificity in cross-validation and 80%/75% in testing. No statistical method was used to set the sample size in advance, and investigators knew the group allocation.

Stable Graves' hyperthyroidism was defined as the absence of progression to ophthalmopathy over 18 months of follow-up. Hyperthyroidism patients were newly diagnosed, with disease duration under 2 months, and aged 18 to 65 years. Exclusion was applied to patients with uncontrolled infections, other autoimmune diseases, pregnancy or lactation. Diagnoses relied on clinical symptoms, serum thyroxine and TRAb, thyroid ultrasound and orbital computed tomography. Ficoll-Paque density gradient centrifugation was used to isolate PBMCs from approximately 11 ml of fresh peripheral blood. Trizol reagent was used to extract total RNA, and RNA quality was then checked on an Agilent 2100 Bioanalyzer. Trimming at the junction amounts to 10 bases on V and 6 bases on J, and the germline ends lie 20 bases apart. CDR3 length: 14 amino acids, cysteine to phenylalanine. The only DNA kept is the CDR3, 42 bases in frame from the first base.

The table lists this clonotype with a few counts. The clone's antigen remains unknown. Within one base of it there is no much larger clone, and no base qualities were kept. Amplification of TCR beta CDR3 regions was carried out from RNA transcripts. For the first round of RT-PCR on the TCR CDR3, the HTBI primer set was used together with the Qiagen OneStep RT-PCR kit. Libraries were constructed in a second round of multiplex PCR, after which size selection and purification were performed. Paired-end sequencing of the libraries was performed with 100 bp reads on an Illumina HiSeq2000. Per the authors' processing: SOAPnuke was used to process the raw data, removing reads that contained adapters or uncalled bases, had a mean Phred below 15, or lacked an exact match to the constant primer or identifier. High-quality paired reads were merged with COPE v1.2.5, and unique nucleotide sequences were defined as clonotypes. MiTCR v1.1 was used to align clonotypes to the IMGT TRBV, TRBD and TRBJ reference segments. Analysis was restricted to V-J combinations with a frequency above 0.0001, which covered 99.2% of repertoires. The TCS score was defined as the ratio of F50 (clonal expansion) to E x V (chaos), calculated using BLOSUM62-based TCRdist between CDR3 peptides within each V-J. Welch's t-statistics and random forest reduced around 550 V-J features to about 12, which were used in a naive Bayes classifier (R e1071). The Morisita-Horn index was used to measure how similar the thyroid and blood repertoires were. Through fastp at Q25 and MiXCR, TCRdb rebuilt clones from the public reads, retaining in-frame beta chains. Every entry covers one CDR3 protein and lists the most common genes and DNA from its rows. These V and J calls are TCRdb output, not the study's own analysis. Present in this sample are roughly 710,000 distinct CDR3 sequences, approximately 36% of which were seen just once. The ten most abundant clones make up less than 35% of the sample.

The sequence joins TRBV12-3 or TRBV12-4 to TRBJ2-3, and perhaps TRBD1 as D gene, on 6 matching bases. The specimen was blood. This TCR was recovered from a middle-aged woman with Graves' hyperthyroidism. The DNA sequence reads TGTGCCACCGTGGACCGGGGACAAGGGGATACGCAGTATTTT. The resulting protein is CATVDRGQGDTQYF.